The 17 T cell receptor beta chains listed next were all sequenced from one sample in a study of T cells in Graves' hyperthyroidism and ophthalmopathy. There were TCR beta CDR3 regions amplified from RNA transcripts. A first-round RT-PCR of the TCR CDR3 used the HTBI primer set. TCRdb re-derived calls from the multiplex PCR reads in MiXCR, one entry per CDR3 protein. The table lists approximately 630,000 distinct CDR3 sequences, around 15% of them singletons. Specimen: blood. These receptors were collected from a young woman with Graves' hyperthyroidism.

This clonotype came up a few times. The rearrangement links TRBV19 to TRBJ2-3; a weak D match, TRBD1 (6 bases). V was clipped by 1 base and J by 0 bases, with 8 bases between them. Germline V gene data show CDR1 as LNHDA and CDR2 as SQIVND (reference sequence). The CDR3 spans 15 residues. CDR3 region: CASSIGDISTDTQYF. CDR3 sequence (DNA): TGTGCCAGTAGTATAGGGGACATCAGCACAGATACGCAGTATTTT. The full variable domain, its missing parts supplied by reference TRBV19 and TRBJ2-3, is DGGITQSPKYLFRKEGQNVTLSCEQNLNHDAMYWYRQDPGQGLRLIYYSQIVNDFQKGDIAEGYSVSREKKESFPLTVTSAQKNPTAFYLCASSIGDISTDTQYFGPGTRLTVL.

V usage is TRBV29-1 and J usage is TRBJ2-1, with 11 bases matching TRBD2. In germline, CDR1 is SQVTM, CDR2 ANQGSEA. The CDR3 has 17 amino acids. The junction had 10 bases not matched to a gene; V was cut back by 3 bases and J by 3 bases. CDR3: CSVEGLAEPTIYNEQFF. CDR3 DNA sequence: TGCAGCGTTGAGGGACTAGCGGAGCCGACTATCTACAATGAGCAGTTCTTC.

The table lists this clonotype with many counts. The chain has TRBV3-1 and TRBJ2-3; 8 bases agree with TRBD2. V dropped 0 bases and J dropped 6; count of bases not matched to a gene: 2. Germline V gene data show CDR1 as LGHDT and CDR2 as YNNKEL (reference sequence). CDR3 size: 14 residues. The CDR3 sequence: CASSQDSGGDTQYF. The CDR3 coding sequence is TGTGCCAGCAGCCAAGATTCGGGGGGGGATACGCAGTATTTT.

The rearrangement joins TRBV4-2 to TRBJ2-1, with a tentative D call TRBD1 (8 bases). CDR3 length equals 18 residues. V dropped 3 bases and J dropped 3 bases, with 21 bases sitting between them. Germline V gene data show CDR1 as LGHNA and CDR2 as YNFKEQ. CDR3 sequence: CASSQRGGGQGVYNEQFF. CDR3 sequence (DNA): TGTGCCAGCAGCCAGAGGGGGGGAGGACAGGGTGTCTACAATGAGCAGTTCTTC.

Many counts were recorded for this clonotype. The CDR3 region has the DNA TGTGCCAGCAGTGTGGGTGTATTTGATGAGCAGTTCTTC. Translated: CASSVGVFDEQFF. The rearrangement joins TRBV7-8 to TRBJ2-1; D gene unclear. V shed 6 bases and J shed 8 bases, with 14 bases lying between them. This CDR3 region has 13 residues. Germline assignment: CDR1 SGHVS and CDR2 FQNEAQ.

The chain combines TRBV29-1 with TRBJ1-2; D remains ambiguous. The germline V gene encodes CDR1 SQVTM and CDR2 ANQGSEA. The CDR3 sequence is 11 residues long. Trimming left V 5 bases short and J 4 bases short, with 8 bases between. CDR3 DNA sequence: TGCAGCGTTCCCTGGAGCTATGGCTACACCTTC. It translates to CSVPWSYGYTF.

This clonotype was seen only a few times. V and J are TRBV6-1 and TRBJ1-1; 8 bases are shared with TRBD1. The junction had 7 bases not matched to a gene; V was cut back by 2 bases and J by 5 bases. The germline CDR1 and CDR2 sequences are MNHNS and SASEGT. The CDR3 contains 15 residues. CDR3 residues: CASSELPTGGTEAFF. The CDR3 DNA follows: TGTGCCAGCAGTGAACTCCCAACAGGGGGTACTGAAGCTTTCTTT.

This clonotype was counted many times. The chain uses TRBV19 and TRBJ1-5; 7 nucleotides align to TRBD1. Germline V CDR1 and CDR2: LNHDA, SQIVND (reference sequence). CDR3 length: 17 residues. Trimming removed 2 bases from V and 1 base from J; junction bases left unmatched: 8. In DNA, the CDR3 is TGTGCCAGTAGTATACGGTTAACAGGGGTCAGCAATCAGCCCCAGCATTTT. Translated, it gives CASSIRLTGVSNQPQHF. Full variable domain (outside the CDR3, taken from reference TRBV19 and TRBJ1-5): DGGITQSPKYLFRKEGQNVTLSCEQNLNHDAMYWYRQDPGQGLRLIYYSQIVNDFQKGDIAEGYSVSREKKESFPLTVTSAQKNPTAFYLCASSIRLTGVSNQPQHFGDGTRLSIL.

Many counts were recorded for this clonotype. CDR3 sequence reads: CASSGGQGYSNQPQHF. CDR3 nucleotides: TGTGCCAGCAGTGGAGGACAGGGGTATAGCAATCAGCCCCAGCATTTT. The chain combines TRBV2 with TRBJ1-5, with TRBD1 matching 9 bases. Looked up from germline, CDR1 is SNHLY and CDR2 is FYNNEI. J gave up 0 bases and V 4 bases, and 4 bases lay outside the gene matches. The CDR3 extends over 16 amino acids. Together with reference TRBV2 and TRBJ1-5, the CDR3 gives the full variable domain: EPEVTQTPSHQVTQMGQEVILRCVPISNHLYFYWYRQILGQKVEFLVSFYNNEISEKSEIFDDQFSVERPDGSNFTLKIRSTKLEDSAMYFCASSGGQGYSNQPQHFGDGTRLSIL.

This clonotype was recorded at least ten times. The rearrangement links TRBV20-1 to TRBJ2-1; D gene ambiguous. V lost 7 bases and J lost 7, with 14 bases in between. CDR3 length equals 12 residues. Germline values: CDR1 DFQATT, CDR2 SNEGSKA (reference sequence). The CDR3 DNA reads as TGCAGTGTTGGAGAATGGTGGAATGAGCAGTTCTTC. This encodes CSVGEWWNEQFF.

The sample holds many counts of this clonotype. V and J are TRBV2 and TRBJ2-3, with unresolved D. CDR1 is SNHLY and CDR2 is FYNNEI in the germline V gene. The CDR3 length is 13 residues. V gave up 1 base and J gave up 4 bases, with 6 bases separating them. The CDR3 here is CASSEVYSDTQYF. The CDR3 region has the DNA TGTGCCAGCAGTGAAGTTTATTCAGATACGCAGTATTTT.

The chain links TRBV11-1 to TRBJ2-7; 8 positions agree with TRBD1. The ends lost 6 bases at V and 2 bases at J; junction bases unmatched: 9. The CDR3 is 15 amino acids. Germline V gene data show CDR1 as SGHAT and CDR2 as FQDESV (reference sequence). CDR3 nucleotide sequence: TGTGCCAGCAGTCGTTCAGGGGGCTCCACCTACGAGCAGTACTTC. Translation: CASSRSGGSTYEQYF.

The CDR3: CASSLGASGKRDTQYF. The CDR3 DNA reads as TGCGCCAGCAGCCTGGGGGCTAGCGGGAAAAGGGATACGCAGTATTTT. The chain uses TRBV5-1 and TRBJ2-3; 9 bases are shared with TRBD2. The CDR3 covers 16 residues. J gave up 6 bases and V 4 bases, and 12 bases lay outside the gene matches. Per germline, CDR1 SGHRS and CDR2 YFSETQ.

This chain uses TRBV27 with TRBJ1-4; 11 nucleotides agree with TRBD1. In germline, CDR1 is MNHEY, CDR2 SMNVEV (reference sequence). J was trimmed by 8 bases and V by 8 bases; bases with no gene match: 4. This CDR3 has 13 amino acids. CDR3 region: CASGQGAREKLFF. The DNA of the CDR3 is TGTGCCAGCGGACAGGGGGCGCGGGAAAAACTGTTTTTT.

There are many counts of this clonotype. The chain joins TRBV7-2 to TRBJ2-7; D possibly matches TRBD1 or TRBD2 (5 bases each). Germline V CDR1 and CDR2: SGHTA, FQGNSA. CDR3 length: 14 residues. Trimming cost V 1 base and J 7 bases, with 14 bases left between them. In DNA, the CDR3 is TGTGCCAGCAGCTTAGGAGGGGCAGGGATGGAGCAGTACTTC. Protein: CASSLGGAGMEQYF.

The chain links TRBV7-9 to TRBJ2-4; D is undetermined. The V gene's germline CDR1 is SEHNR and CDR2 FQNEAQ (reference sequence). The CDR3 has 17 amino acids. Trimming cost V 2 bases and J 5 bases, with 19 bases left between them. CDR3 residues: CASSLSSGPGPQNIQYF. Written as DNA, the CDR3 is TGTGCCAGCAGCTTAAGTTCTGGACCGGGTCCCCAAAACATTCAGTACTTC.

J is TRBJ2-7 and V is TRBV5-1, with D perhaps TRBD1 (6 bases). This CDR3 comprises 14 residues. Germline CDR1 and CDR2: SGHRS and YFSETQ. Trimming took 0 bases from V and 4 from J, leaving 11 bases between them. In DNA, the CDR3 is TGCGCCAGCAGCTTGGGGGCACAGGGATACGAGCAGTACTTC. Protein: CASSLGAQGYEQYF.